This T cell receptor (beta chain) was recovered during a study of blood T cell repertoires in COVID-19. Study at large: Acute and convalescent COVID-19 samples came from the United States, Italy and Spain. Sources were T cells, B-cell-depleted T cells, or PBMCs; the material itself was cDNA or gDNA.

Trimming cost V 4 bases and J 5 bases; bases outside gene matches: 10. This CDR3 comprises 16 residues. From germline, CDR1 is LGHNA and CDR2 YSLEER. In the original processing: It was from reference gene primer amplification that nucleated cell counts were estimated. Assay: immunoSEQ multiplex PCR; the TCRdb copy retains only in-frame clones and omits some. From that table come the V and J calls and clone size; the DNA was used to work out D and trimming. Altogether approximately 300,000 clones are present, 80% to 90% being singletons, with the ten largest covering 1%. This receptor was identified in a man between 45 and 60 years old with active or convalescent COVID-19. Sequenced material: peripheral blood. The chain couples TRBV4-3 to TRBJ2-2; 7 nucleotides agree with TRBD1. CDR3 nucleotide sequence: TGCGCCAGCAGCCCCAAGGGGACAGCTCTGACCGGGGAGCTGTTTTTT. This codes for CASSPKGTALTGELFF.